Presented here are 7 T cell receptor beta chains from one specimen sequenced in a study of neurological immune-mediated disorders. TCRdb recomputed calls from the 5' RACE reads with MiXCR, one row per CDR3 protein. The sample shows over 45,000 distinct CDR3 sequences, about 3% of them seen only once. Sequenced: PBMCs. All receptors come from a man aged 35 to 55 with multiple sclerosis.

The chain carries TRBV9 and TRBJ2-1; weak D call: TRBD2 (5 bases). Germline V CDR1 and CDR2: SGDLS, YYNGEE. The CDR3 contains 13 residues. The V end lost 0 bases, the J end lost 9 bases, and 10 bases lay between the germline ends. The CDR3: CASSVAGNGEQFF. For the CDR3, the DNA is TGTGCCAGCAGCGTAGCCGGGAATGGTGAGCAGTTCTTC.

This clonotype was seen ten or more times. The genes are TRBV5-1 and TRBJ2-4, with TRBD1 identical over 9 bases. Germline CDR1 SGHRS, CDR2 YFSETQ. The CDR3 extends over 18 amino acids. V gave up 4 bases and J gave up 0 bases; unmatched junction bases: 11. The CDR3 region has the DNA TGCGCCAGCAGCCTCGGACCGGGACAGGGATTAGCCAAAAACATTCAGTACTTC. Amino acid sequence: CASSLGPGQGLAKNIQYF.

The table lists this clonotype with a few counts. This rearrangement joins TRBV29-1 to TRBJ2-5; no reliable D call. V gave up 5 bases and J gave up 4 bases, with 8 bases separating them. Germline values: CDR1 SQVTM, CDR2 ANQGSEA. The CDR3 length is 11 residues. CDR3 residues: CSVQTGETQYF. The CDR3 DNA is TGCAGCGTTCAGACGGGAGAGACCCAGTACTTC.

This clonotype has more than one count but fewer than ten. Relative to the germline gene, one junction end is altered; a read error may explain this. This chain links TRBV27 with TRBJ1-5; possible D gene TRBD1, 5 bases. Germline assignment: CDR1 MNHEY and CDR2 SMNVEV (reference sequence). This CDR3 contains 12 residues. The CDR3 DNA reads TGTGCCAGCAGTTTCTCCACGGGGCCCCAGAATTTT. Translating it yields CASSFSTGPQNF.

At least ten counts were recorded for this clonotype. The V gene is TRBV6-5, the J gene TRBJ2-5; D is perhaps TRBD1 (6 bases). The CDR3 extends over 13 amino acids. Germline CDR1 MNHEY, CDR2 SVGAGI. The germline V and J ends were trimmed by 10 bases and 6 bases, with 18 bases remaining between them. The CDR3 bases are TGTGCCACCAATCCCACAGGGTTGAAGACCCAGTACTTC. Translating it yields CATNPTGLKTQYF.

This clonotype was counted ten times or more. V is TRBV20-1 and J is TRBJ1-5, with D hard to call. Germline-derived CDR1 and CDR2 are DFQATT and SNEGSKA (reference sequence). The V end lost 0 bases, the J end lost 5 bases, and 8 bases lay between the germline ends. The CDR3 has 13 amino acids. CDR3 region: CSARDEGYQPQHF. The DNA for the CDR3 is TGCAGTGCTAGAGATGAGGGCTATCAGCCCCAGCATTTT.

This clonotype was observed many times. This sequence joins TRBV7-9 and TRBJ2-5; TRBD1 agrees at 11 bases. This CDR3 has 15 residues. CDR1 is SEHNR and CDR2 is FQNEAQ in the germline V gene (reference sequence). V shed 4 bases and J 5 bases; nucleotides not matched to a gene: 6. CDR3 DNA sequence: TGTGCCAGCAGCTCCGGGACAGGGGGTTCGGAGACCCAGTACTTC. Amino acids: CASSSGTGGSETQYF.